This TCR beta chain emerged from a study of T-cell memory formation after mild COVID-19. About the study: Largely, the TCR clusters proved donor specific.

The CDR3 totals 16 residues. Germline CDR1 reads LNHDA; CDR2 reads SQIVND (reference sequence). After removal of 3 bases from V and 5 bases from J, the junction contained 7 bases not matched to a gene. Details on this clonotype: Its cognate antigen is unknown.

Study-wide points: Clonal second-wave expansions that peaked on day 37 had unconfirmed SARS-CoV-2 specificity. Clones that contracted from day 15 to 85 were balanced CD4/CD8, while later expanders leaned CD4+.

TCRalpha and TCRbeta libraries used 5'RACE with constant-segment primers and UMIs. TCRdb re-called the 5' RACE reads with MiXCR, one entry per CDR3 protein. This sample carries almost 250,000 distinct CDR3 sequences, over 15% of them seen once, and the ten largest clones take 2.1%. Sample: PBMCs or a T cell subset sorted from them (not recorded which). This chain uses TRBV19 with TRBJ1-2; 12 nucleotides line up with TRBD1. This clonotype was sampled from an adult woman who had mild COVID-19 (a few samples of this study predate the infection). Cell type and time point are not known. CDR3 DNA sequence: TGTGCCAGTAGTATGGCCGGGACAGGGGGCTATTATGGCTACACCTTC. This sequence encodes CASSMAGTGGYYGYTF.